The clone carrying this T cell receptor beta chain was seen a single time. Its antigen is not identified. The germline gives CDR1 SGHRS, CDR2 YFSETQ. V gave up 4 bases and J gave up 3 bases; unmatched junction bases: 3. This CDR3 has 14 residues. This record comes from a study of blood T cells in healthy people across ages. General study findings and limits: The study found TCR beta diversity correlated strongly with naive T cell percentage. Relative to aged donors, long-lived donors carried more naive CD4+ cells and displayed higher diversity.

Primed by a sample-barcoded 5' primer and a J-beta primer mix, a second PCR proceeded for 7 to 11 cycles. From the 5' RACE reads, TCRdb called clonotypes with MiXCR, one entry per CDR3 protein. The table shows about 1,800,000 distinct CDR3 sequences, with under 30% occurring only once. The rearrangement uses TRBV5-1 and TRBJ2-1, with 8 bases matching TRBD1. Input material: blood. This receptor was obtained from a woman aged 25 to 39 in good health. The CDR3 reads CASSGTGFYNEQFF. The DNA for the CDR3 is TGCGCCAGCAGCGGGACAGGTTTCTACAATGAGCAGTTCTTC. Combining the CDR3 with reference TRBV5-1 and TRBJ2-1 gives the whole variable domain KAGVTQTPRYLIKTRGQQVTLSCSPISGHRSVSWYQQTPGQGLQFLFEYFSETQRNKGNFPGRFSGRQFSNSRSEMNVSTLELGDSALYLCASSGTGFYNEQFFGPGTRLTVL.